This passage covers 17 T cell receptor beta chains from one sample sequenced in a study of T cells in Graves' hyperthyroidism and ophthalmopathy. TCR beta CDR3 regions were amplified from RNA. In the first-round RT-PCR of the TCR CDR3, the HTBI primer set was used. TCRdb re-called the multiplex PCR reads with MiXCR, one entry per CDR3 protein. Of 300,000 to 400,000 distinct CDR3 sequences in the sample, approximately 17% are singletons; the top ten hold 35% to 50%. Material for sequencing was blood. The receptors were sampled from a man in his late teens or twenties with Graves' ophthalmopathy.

The CDR3 coding sequence is TGTGCCAGCAGACCCGGACAGGGGAATGCCGGGGAGCTGTTTTTT. It codes for CASRPGQGNAGELFF. The chain employs TRBV7-6 and TRBJ2-2, with 9 positions matching TRBD1. After removal of 6 bases from V and 6 bases from J, the junction contained 8 bases not matched to a gene. This CDR3 comprises 15 residues. Germline V gene lookup returns CDR1 SGHVS and CDR2 FNYEAQ.

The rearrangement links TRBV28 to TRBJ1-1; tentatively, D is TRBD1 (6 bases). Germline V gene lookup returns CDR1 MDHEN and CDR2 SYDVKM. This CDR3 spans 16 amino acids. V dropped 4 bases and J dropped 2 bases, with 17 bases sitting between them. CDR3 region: CASSSPGQTSNTEAFF. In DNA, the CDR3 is TGTGCCAGCAGTTCCCCGGGACAAACTTCAAACACTGAAGCTTTCTTT.

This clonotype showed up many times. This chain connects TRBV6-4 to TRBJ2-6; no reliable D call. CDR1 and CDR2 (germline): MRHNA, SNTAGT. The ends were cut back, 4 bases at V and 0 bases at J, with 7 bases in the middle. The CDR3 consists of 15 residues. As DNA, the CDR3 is TGTGCCAGCAGTGGTGGAGACTCTGGGGCCAACGTCCTGACTTTC. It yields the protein CASSGGDSGANVLTF.

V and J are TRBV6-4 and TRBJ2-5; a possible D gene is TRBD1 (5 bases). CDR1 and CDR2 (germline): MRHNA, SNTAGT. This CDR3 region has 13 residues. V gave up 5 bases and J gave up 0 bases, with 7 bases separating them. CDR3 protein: CASSYRNQETQYF. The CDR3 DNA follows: TGTGCCAGCAGTTACAGGAACCAAGAGACCCAGTACTTC.

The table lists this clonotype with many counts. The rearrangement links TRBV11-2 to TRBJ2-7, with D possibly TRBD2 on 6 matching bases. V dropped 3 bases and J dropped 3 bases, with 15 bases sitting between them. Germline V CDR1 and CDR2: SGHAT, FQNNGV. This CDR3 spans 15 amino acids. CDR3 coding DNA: TGTGCCAGCAGCTTTCAGGGAGGTATCGTCTACGAGCAGTACTTC. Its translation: CASSFQGGIVYEQYF.

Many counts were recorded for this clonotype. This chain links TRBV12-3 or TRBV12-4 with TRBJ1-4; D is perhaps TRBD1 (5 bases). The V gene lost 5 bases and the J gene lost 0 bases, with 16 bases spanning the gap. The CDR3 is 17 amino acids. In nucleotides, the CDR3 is TGTGCCAGCAGTCGCGGGCCAAGAGGGGCAACTAATGAAAAACTGTTTTTT. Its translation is CASSRGPRGATNEKLFF.

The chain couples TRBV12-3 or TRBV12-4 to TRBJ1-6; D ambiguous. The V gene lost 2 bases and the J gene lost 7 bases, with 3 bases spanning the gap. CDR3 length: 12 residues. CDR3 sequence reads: CASSLMNSPLHF. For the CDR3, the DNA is TGTGCCAGCAGTTTAATGAATTCACCCCTCCACTTT.

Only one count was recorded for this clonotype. This CDR3 reads CASSGGVFLNSPLHF. The CDR3 DNA sequence: TGTGCCAGCAGTGGAGGGGTATTTTTAAATTCACCCCTCCACTTT. The V gene is TRBV6-4, the J gene TRBJ1-6, with D perhaps TRBD1 (5 bases). The germline gives CDR1 MRHNA, CDR2 SNTAGT. With 4 bases removed from V and 7 bases from J, the gap between germline ends came to 14 bases. The CDR3 extends over 15 amino acids.

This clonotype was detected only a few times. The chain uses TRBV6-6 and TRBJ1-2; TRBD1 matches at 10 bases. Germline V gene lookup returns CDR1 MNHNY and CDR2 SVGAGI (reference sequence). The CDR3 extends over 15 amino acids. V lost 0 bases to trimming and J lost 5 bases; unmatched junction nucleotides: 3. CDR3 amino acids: CASSYSMGQGYGYTF. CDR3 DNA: TGTGCCAGCAGTTACTCGATGGGACAGGGGTATGGCTACACCTTC.

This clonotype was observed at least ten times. The CDR3 DNA reads as TGTGCCAGCAGCCTCGGACAGACCACCGGGGAGCTGTTTTTT. Its protein is CASSLGQTTGELFF. The rearrangement links TRBV7-8 to TRBJ2-2; maybe TRBD1 (6 bases). This CDR3 region has 14 residues. Trimming cost V 5 bases and J 4 bases, with 11 bases left between them. The germline V gene encodes CDR1 SGHVS and CDR2 FQNEAQ.

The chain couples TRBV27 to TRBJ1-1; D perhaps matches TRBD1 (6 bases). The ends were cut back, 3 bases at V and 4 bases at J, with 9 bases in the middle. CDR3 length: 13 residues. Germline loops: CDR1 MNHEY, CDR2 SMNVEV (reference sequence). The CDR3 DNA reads TGTGCCAGCAGTTTTCAGGACAGCACTGAAGCTTTCTTT. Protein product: CASSFQDSTEAFF.

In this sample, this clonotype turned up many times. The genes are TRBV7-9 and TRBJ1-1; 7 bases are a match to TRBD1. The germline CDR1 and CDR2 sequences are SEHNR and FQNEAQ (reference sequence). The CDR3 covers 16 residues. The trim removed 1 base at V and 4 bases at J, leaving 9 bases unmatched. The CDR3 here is CASSLVTGSFGTEAFF. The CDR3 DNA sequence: TGTGCCAGCAGCTTAGTGACAGGGTCTTTTGGCACTGAAGCTTTCTTT.

The CDR3 spells CASSLSVWGTDTQYF. In nucleotides, the CDR3 is TGTGCCAGCAGCTTATCTGTGTGGGGCACAGATACGCAGTATTTT. The V gene is TRBV7-8, the J gene TRBJ2-3; D gene unclear. The CDR3 is 15 amino acids. The V gene lost 2 bases and the J gene lost 1 base, with 10 bases spanning the gap. The germline V gene has CDR1 SGHVS and CDR2 FQNEAQ. Variable domain in full (rest from reference TRBV7-8 and TRBJ2-3): GAGVSQSPRYKVAKRGQDVALRCDPISGHVSLFWYQQALGQGPEFLTYFQNEAQLDKSGLPSDRFFAERPEGSVSTLKIQRTQQEDSAVYLCASSLSVWGTDTQYFGPGTRLTVL.

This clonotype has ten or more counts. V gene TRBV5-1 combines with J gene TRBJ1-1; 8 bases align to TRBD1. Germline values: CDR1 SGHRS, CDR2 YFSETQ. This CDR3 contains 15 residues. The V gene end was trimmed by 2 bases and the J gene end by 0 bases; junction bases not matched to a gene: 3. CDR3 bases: TGCGCCAGCAGCTTACCACAGGGGGTGAACACTGAAGCTTTCTTT. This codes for CASSLPQGVNTEAFF. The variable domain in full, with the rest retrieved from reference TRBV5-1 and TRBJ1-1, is KAGVTQTPRYLIKTRGQQVTLSCSPISGHRSVSWYQQTPGQGLQFLFEYFSETQRNKGNFPGRFSGRQFSNSRSEMNVSTLELGDSALYLCASSLPQGVNTEAFFGQGTRLTVV.

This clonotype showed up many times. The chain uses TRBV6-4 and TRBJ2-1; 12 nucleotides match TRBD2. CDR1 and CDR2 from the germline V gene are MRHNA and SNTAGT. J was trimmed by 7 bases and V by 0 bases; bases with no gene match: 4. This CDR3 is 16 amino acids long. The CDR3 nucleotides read TGTGCCAGCAGTGACTCTACTAGCGGGGGGAGGAATGAGCAGTTCTTC. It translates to CASSDSTSGGRNEQFF.

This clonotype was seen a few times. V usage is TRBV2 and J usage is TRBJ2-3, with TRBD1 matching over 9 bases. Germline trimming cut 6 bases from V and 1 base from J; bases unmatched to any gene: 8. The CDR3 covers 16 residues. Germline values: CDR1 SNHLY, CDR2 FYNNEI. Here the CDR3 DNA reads TGTGCCAGCAGCGCCCACCGGGACAGGGGCACAGATACGCAGTATTTT. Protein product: CASSAHRDRGTDTQYF.

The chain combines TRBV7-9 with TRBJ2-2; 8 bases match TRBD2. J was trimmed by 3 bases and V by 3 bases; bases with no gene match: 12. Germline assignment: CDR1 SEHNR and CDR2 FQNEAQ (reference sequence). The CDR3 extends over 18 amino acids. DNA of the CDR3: TGTGCCAGCAGCTTCCCGGGGGGGGGGCGAGCGGACACCGGGGAGCTGTTTTTT. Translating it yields CASSFPGGGRADTGELFF.